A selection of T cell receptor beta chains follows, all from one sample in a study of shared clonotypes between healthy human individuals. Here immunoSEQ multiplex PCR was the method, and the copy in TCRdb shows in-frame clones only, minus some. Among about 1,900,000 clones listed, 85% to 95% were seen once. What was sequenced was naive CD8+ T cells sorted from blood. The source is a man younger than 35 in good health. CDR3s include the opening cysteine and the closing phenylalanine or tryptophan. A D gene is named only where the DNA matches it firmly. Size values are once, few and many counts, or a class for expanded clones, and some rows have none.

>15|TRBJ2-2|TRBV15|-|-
CATSAGAGNTGELFF
TGTGCCACCAGCGCCGGGGCAGGGAACACCGGGGAGCTGTTTTTT
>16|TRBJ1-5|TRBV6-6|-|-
CASSYSWENSNQPQHF
TGTGCCAGCAGTTACTCTTGGGAAAATAGCAATCAGCCCCAGCATTTT
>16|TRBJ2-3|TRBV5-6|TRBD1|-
CASSPVGTGYTDTQYF
TGTGCCAGCAGCCCAGTCGGGACAGGATACACAGATACGCAGTATTTT
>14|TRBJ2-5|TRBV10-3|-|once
CAISGRDREETQYF
TGTGCCATCAGTGGACGGGACCGGGAAGAGACCCAGTACTTC
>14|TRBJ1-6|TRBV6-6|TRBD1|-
CASIPGQGDGPLHF
TGTGCCAGCATTCCGGGACAGGGGGATGGACCCCTCCACTTT
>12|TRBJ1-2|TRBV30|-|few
CAWSVVGGSYTF
TGTGCCTGGAGTGTAGTGGGGGGCAGCTACACCTTC
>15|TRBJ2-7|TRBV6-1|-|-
CASSEGVIGIYEQYF
TGTGCCAGCAGTGAAGGGGTCATAGGGATTTACGAGCAGTACTTC
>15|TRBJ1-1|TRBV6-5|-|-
CASSYEGFAAIEAFF
TGTGCCAGCAGTTACGAGGGTTTTGCGGCTATTGAAGCTTTCTTT
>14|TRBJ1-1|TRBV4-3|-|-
CASSQDLADTEAFF
TGCGCCAGCAGCCAAGATCTAGCGGACACTGAAGCTTTCTTT
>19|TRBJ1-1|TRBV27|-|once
CASSLSKWTELGMNTEAFF
TGTGCCAGCAGTTTATCGAAATGGACAGAACTAGGAATGAACACTGAAGCTTTCTTT